This TCR beta chain was recovered during a study of T cells after yellow fever vaccination. TCRdb reprocessed the 5' RACE reads via MiXCR and lists one record per CDR3 protein. The sample shows 150,000 to 200,000 distinct CDR3 sequences, around 10% of them seen only once. Remarks on this clonotype: As yet, its antigen is unknown.

The study, taken as a whole, reports: Re-detected after boosting: most primary clones, almost 98% of CD4 and around 86% of CD8.

The CDR3 consists of 13 residues. Germline V gives CDR1 SGDLS, CDR2 YYNGEE. The V gene end was trimmed by 3 bases and the J gene end by 6 bases; junction bases not matched to a gene: 0. This TCR was sampled from a man between 18 and 29 years old who received the YFV17D yellow fever vaccine. This chain links TRBV9 with TRBJ2-2, with 9 bases aligning to TRBD2. Here the sequenced sample was CD8+ T cells sorted from PBMCs, taken 15 days after the yellow fever booster vaccination. CDR3 sequence reads: CASSERGAGELFF. Written as DNA, the CDR3 is TGTGCCAGCAGCGAGCGGGGGGCCGGGGAGCTGTTTTTT. Filled out from reference TRBV9 and TRBJ2-2, the complete variable domain reads DSGVTQTPKHLITATGQRVTLRCSPRSGDLSVYWYQQSLDQGLQFLIQYYNGEERAKGNILERFSAQQFPDLHSELNLSSLELGDSALYFCASSERGAGELFFGEGSRLTVL.